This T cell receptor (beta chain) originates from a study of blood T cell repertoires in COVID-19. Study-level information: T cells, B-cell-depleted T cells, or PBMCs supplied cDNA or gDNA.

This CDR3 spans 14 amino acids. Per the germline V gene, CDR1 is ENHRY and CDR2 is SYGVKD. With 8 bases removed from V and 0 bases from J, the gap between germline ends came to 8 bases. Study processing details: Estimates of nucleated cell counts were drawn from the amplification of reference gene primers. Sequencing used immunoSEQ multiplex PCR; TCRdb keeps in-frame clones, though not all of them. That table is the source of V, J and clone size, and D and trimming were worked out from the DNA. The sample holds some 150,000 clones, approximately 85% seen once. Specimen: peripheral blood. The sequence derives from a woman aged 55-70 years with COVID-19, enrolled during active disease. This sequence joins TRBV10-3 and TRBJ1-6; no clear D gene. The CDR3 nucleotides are TGTGCCATCGGTCTAAACTCCTATAATTCACCCCTCCACTTT. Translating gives CAIGLNSYNSPLHF.